This passage covers 11 T cell receptor beta chains from one sample sequenced in a study of beta chain features in type 1 diabetes. Study findings and constraints: Across all four CD4+ subsets, people with type 1 diabetes showed modestly shorter TCRB CDR3s.

Sequencing targeted expressed TCRB transcripts, as all isolated RNA had been reverse transcribed. Sequencing used immunoSEQ multiplex PCR; TCRdb keeps in-frame clones, though not all of them. Counted here are around 150,000 clones, around 63% occurring once; the ten biggest clones make up approximately 0.089%. These TCRs are of unknown antigen specificity. The sample comprised naive CD4+ T cells from blood. The source is a man aged 30 to 45 with type 1 diabetes.

The chain has TRBV29-1 and TRBJ2-1; TRBD1 aligns across 7 bases. The germline CDR1 and CDR2 sequences are SQVTM and ANQGSEA. The length of the CDR3 is 16 residues. V lost 5 bases to trimming and J lost 2 bases; unmatched junction nucleotides: 12. CDR3 in amino acids: CSVPAGWQGAYNEQFF. In DNA, the CDR3 is TGCAGCGTTCCCGCCGGGTGGCAGGGGGCCTACAATGAGCAGTTCTTC.

The J gene is TRBJ2-7, the V gene TRBV4-3, with 7 bases that match TRBD1. This CDR3 has 15 residues. Germline V gene sequence: CDR1 LGHNA, CDR2 YSLEER. With 0 bases clipped from V and 3 bases from J, the junction kept 5 bases outside the gene matches. The CDR3 spells CASSQDRQGFYEQYF. The CDR3 DNA reads TGCGCCAGCAGCCAAGATCGACAGGGATTCTACGAGCAGTACTTC.

The chain links TRBV4-3 to TRBJ2-3, with D tentatively TRBD1 (6 bases). Germline loops: CDR1 LGHNA, CDR2 YSLEER. Trimming left V 0 bases short and J 5 bases short, with 12 bases between. The length of the CDR3 is 15 residues. The CDR3 sequence is CASSQDSGAEDTQYF. The CDR3 coding sequence is TGCGCCAGCAGCCAAGATTCAGGGGCTGAAGATACGCAGTATTTT.

This clone was recorded only once. The CDR3 is CASSQAPASTQYF. Here the CDR3 DNA reads TGCGCCAGCAGCCAAGCTCCGGCCAGTACGCAGTATTTT. This chain links TRBV4-3 with TRBJ2-3; D not resolved. CDR3 length equals 13 residues. Deletions cut 1 base from V and 8 bases from J, with 10 bases between. From germline, CDR1 is LGHNA and CDR2 YSLEER.

The rearrangement links TRBV5-1 to TRBJ1-1, with TRBD1 matching over 8 bases. Germline lookup yields CDR1 SGHRS and CDR2 YFSETQ. J lost 1 base, V lost 0 bases, and 5 bases had no gene match. CDR3 length: 16 amino acids. The CDR3 protein is CASSLAPGTGNTEAFF. As DNA, the CDR3 is TGCGCCAGCAGCTTGGCTCCCGGGACAGGGAACACTGAAGCTTTCTTT.

This chain joins TRBV7-2 and TRBJ2-3; 7 bases map to TRBD1. The CDR3 length is 15 residues. The J segment lost 1 base and the V segment lost 5 bases, leaving 6 bases of the junction unmatched. Germline-derived CDR1 and CDR2 are SGHTA and FQGNSA. The CDR3 DNA reads TGTGCCAGCAGCCAGAATGGACAGGGCACAGATACGCAGTATTTT. This codes for CASSQNGQGTDTQYF.

The genes are TRBV30 and TRBJ1-3; D gene uncertain. The germline V gene has CDR1 GTSNPN and CDR2 SVGIG (reference sequence). The V gene lost 3 bases and the J gene lost 0 bases, with 15 bases spanning the gap. The CDR3 extends over 16 amino acids. For the CDR3, the DNA is TGTGCCTGGAGCTCTCCCTTACTTCCCTCTGGAAACACCATATATTTT. This gives the protein CAWSSPLLPSGNTIYF.

The chain couples TRBV9 to TRBJ2-3; TRBD2 might be the D (6 bases). The CDR3 loop spans 14 amino acids. Per germline, CDR1 SGDLS and CDR2 YYNGEE. V was cut by 6 bases and J by 8 bases, with 19 bases left in between. CDR3 in DNA: TGTGCCAGCACTGTGTCTAGCGATTCCGGTACGCAGTATTTT. This gives the protein CASTVSSDSGTQYF. Filled out from reference TRBV9 and TRBJ2-3, the complete variable domain reads DSGVTQTPKHLITATGQRVTLRCSPRSGDLSVYWYQQSLDQGLQFLIQYYNGEERAKGNILERFSAQQFPDLHSELNLSSLELGDSALYFCASTVSSDSGTQYFGPGTRLTVL.

The gene calls are TRBV10-3 and TRBJ2-3; 7 bases align to TRBD2. The germline V gene has CDR1 ENHRY and CDR2 SYGVKD. The CDR3 is made up of 15 amino acids. J was trimmed by 2 bases and V by 5 bases; bases with no gene match: 7. CDR3 in amino acids: CAISSTSPTTDTQYF. In DNA, the CDR3 is TGTGCCATCAGTTCGACTAGCCCCACCACAGATACGCAGTATTTT.

The chain combines TRBV4-1 with TRBJ1-4; unclear D gene. Trimming left V 1 base short and J 5 bases short, with 14 bases between. Germline V gene lookup returns CDR1 MGHRA and CDR2 YSYEKL. The CDR3 contains 16 residues. The DNA for the CDR3 is TGCGCCAGCAGCCAAGGAAGGGAGTCTTCCAATGAAAAACTGTTTTTT. Its protein is CASSQGRESSNEKLFF.

This clone was counted only a few times. The V and J genes are TRBV9 and TRBJ2-5; tentatively, D is TRBD1 (6 bases). CDR3 length: 16 residues. V lost 1 base and J lost 1, with 14 bases in between. Per germline, CDR1 SGDLS and CDR2 YYNGEE. In DNA, the CDR3 is TGTGCCAGCAGCGTAAGGGGACACCTACTCCAAGAGACCCAGTACTTC. This translates into CASSVRGHLLQETQYF.